This record covers a single TCR beta chain. The entry originates in a study of regulatory T cells in long-lasting Graves disease. Construction of the TCR beta libraries employed iRepertoire HTBI primers in conjunction with Arm-PCR of CDR3 regions. Using its own MiXCR run on the multiplex PCR reads, TCRdb lists one record per CDR3 protein. The sample has 450,000 to 600,000 distinct CDR3 sequences, approximately 13% seen once; the top ten hold roughly a tenth. Time point given: newly diagnosed GD, antithyroid drugs for less than 3 months. Scientists built the TCR library using RNA that was extracted from PBMCs. In Xi'an, China, an endocrinology department was the source of patients. CDR3 length: 16 amino acids. Trimming removed 8 bases from V and 3 bases from J; junction bases left unmatched: 10. Germline V CDR1 and CDR2: MNHNS, SASEGT. These data also featured in a second study, about T cells in Graves' hyperthyroidism and ophthalmopathy. That source adds: Initially, a first-round RT-PCR of the TCR CDR3 employed the HTBI primer set.

This specimen was peripheral blood mononuclear cells (PBMCs), taken at new diagnosis, from a patient treated with antithyroid drugs. The TCR comes from a man between 25 and 39 years old with Graves disease. The gene calls are TRBV6-1 and TRBJ2-2, with 9 bases lining up with TRBD2. The CDR3 nucleotides are TGTGCCAGCGATCTAGCGGGAAGAAGGGACACCGGGGAGCTGTTTTTT. It specifies CASDLAGRRDTGELFF.